The TCR beta chain described here comes from a study of neurological immune-mediated disorders. Notes on the study in general: Among expanded clones, no CDR3 amino acid sequences were shared across subjects, a pattern suggesting private repertoires in all groups.

V trimming: 3 bases; J trimming: 4 bases; junction bases outside the gene matches: 5. Germline V lookup: CDR1 SGDLS, CDR2 YYNGEE. This CDR3 is built from 16 residues. TCRdb called the 5' RACE reads again in MiXCR, with one record for every CDR3 protein. This table holds about 79,000 distinct CDR3 sequences, about 14% found once. Many counts were recorded for this clonotype. Its antigen is unknown. The sequence was obtained from a woman in her 50s in good health. Input material: PBMCs. The chain couples TRBV9 to TRBJ2-7; 15 nucleotides agree with TRBD2. CDR3 loop: CASSGLGLAGGYEQYF. CDR3 in DNA: TGTGCCAGCAGCGGACTGGGACTAGCGGGGGGTTACGAGCAGTACTTC.